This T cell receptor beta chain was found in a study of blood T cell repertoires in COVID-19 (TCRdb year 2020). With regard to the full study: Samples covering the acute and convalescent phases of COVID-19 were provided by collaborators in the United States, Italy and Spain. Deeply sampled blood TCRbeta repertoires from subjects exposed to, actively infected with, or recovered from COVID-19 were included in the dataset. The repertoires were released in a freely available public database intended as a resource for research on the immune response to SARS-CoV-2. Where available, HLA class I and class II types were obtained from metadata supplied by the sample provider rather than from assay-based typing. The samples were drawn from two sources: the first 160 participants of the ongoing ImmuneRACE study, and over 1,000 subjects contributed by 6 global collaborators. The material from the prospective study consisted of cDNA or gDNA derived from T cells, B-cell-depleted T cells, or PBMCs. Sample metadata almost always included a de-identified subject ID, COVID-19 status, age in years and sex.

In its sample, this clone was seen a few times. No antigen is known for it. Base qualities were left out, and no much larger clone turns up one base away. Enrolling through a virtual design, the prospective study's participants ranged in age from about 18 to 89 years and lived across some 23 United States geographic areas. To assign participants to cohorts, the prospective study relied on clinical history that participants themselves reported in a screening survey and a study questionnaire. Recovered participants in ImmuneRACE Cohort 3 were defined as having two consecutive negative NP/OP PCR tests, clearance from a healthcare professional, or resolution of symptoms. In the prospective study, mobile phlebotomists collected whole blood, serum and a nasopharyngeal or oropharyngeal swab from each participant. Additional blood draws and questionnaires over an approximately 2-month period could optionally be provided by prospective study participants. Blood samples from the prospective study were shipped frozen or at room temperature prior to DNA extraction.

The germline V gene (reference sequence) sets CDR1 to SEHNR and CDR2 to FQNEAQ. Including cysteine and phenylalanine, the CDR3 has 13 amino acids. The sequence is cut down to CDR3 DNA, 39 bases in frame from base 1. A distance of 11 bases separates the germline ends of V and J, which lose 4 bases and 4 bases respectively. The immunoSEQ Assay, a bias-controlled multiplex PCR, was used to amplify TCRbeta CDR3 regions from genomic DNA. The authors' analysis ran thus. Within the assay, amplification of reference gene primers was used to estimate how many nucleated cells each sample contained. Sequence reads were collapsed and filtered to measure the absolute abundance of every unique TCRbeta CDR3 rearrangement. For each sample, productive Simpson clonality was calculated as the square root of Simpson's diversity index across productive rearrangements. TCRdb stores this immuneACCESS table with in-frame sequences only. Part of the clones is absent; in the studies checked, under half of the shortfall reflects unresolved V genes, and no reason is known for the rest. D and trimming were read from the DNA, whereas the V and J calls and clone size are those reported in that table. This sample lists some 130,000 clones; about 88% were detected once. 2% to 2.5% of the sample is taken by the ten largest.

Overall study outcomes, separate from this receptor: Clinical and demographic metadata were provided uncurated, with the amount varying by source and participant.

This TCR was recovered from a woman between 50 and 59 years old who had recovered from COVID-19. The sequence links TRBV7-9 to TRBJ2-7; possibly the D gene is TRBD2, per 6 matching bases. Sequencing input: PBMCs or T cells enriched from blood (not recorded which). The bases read TGTGCCAGCAGCTCCCCCGGGAGATACGAGCAGTACTTC. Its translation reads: CASSSPGRYEQYF.